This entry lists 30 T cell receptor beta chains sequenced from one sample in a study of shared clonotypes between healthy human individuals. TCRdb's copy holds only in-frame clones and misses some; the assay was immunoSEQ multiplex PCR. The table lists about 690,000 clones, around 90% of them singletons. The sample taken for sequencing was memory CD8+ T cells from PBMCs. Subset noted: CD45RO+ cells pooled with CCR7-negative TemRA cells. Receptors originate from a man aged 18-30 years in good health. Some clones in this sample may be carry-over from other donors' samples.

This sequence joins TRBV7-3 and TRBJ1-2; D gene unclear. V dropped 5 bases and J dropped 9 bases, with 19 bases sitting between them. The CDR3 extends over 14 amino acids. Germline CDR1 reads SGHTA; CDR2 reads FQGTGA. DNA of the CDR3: TGTGCCAGCAGCCCCCAGTTTACGGGTGGGAGCTACACCTTC. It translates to CASSPQFTGGSYTF. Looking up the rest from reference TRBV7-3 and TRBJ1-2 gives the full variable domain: GAGVSQTPSNKVTEKGKYVELRCDPISGHTALYWYRQSLGQGPEFLIYFQGTGAADDSGLPNDRFFAVRPEGSVSTLKIQRTERGDSAVYLCASSPQFTGGSYTFGSGTRLTVV.

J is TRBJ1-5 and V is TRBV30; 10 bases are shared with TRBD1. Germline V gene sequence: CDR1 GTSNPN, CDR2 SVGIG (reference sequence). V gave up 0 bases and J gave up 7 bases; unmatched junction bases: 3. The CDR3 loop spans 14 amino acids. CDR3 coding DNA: TGTGCCTGGAGTGTTAGACAGGGGGCCCAGCCCCAGCATTTT. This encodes CAWSVRQGAQPQHF.

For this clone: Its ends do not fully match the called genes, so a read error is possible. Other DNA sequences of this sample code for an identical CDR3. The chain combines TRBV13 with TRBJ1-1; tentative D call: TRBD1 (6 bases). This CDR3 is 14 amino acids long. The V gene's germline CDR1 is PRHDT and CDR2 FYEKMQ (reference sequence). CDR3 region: CASSLGGMNTEAFF. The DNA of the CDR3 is TGTGCCAGCAGCCTAGGGGGTATGAACACTGAAGCTTTCTTT.

Here the CDR3 DNA reads TGTGCCATCAGTGATCGACAGGGGACCGCATACAATGAGCAGTTCTTC. As protein: CAISDRQGTAYNEQFF. The chain recombines TRBV10-3 with TRBJ2-1; 8 positions match TRBD1. After removal of 3 bases from V and 4 bases from J, the junction contained 8 bases not matched to a gene. This CDR3 has 16 amino acids. Germline V gene lookup returns CDR1 ENHRY and CDR2 SYGVKD.

The CDR3 coding sequence is TGTGCCACCAGCAGCGGTACCTCTCTAGCCAAAAACATTCAGTACTTC. This translates into CATSSGTSLAKNIQYF. This chain joins TRBV15 and TRBJ2-4; no definite D call. CDR1 LNHNV and CDR2 YYDKDF come from the germline V gene (reference sequence). CDR3 length equals 16 residues. Trimming removed 3 bases at V and 0 bases at J, with 12 bases between.

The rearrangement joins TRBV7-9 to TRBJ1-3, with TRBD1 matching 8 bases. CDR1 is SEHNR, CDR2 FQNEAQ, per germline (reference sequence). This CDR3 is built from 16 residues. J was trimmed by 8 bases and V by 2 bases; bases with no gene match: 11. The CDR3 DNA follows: TGTGCCAGCAGCTTACCCCTTGGACAGGGAGTATACACCATATATTTT. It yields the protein CASSLPLGQGVYTIYF. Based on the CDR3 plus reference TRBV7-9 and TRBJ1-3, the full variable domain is DTGVSQNPRHKITKRGQNVTFRCDPISEHNRLYWYRQTLGQGPEFLTYFQNEAQLEKSRLLSDRFSAERPKGSFSTLEIQRTEQGDSAMYLCASSLPLGQGVYTIYFGEGSWLTVV.

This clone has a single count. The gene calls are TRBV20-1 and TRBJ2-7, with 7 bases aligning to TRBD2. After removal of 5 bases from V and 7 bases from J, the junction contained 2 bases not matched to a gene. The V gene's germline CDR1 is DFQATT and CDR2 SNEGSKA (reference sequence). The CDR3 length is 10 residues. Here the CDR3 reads CSAWGGEQYF. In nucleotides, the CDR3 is TGCAGTGCTTGGGGGGGTGAGCAGTACTTC.

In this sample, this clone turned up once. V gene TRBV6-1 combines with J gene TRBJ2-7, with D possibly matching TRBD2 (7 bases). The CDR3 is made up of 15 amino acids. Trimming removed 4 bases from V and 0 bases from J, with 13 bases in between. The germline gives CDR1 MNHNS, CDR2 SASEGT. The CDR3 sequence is CASSGGGLSSYEQYF. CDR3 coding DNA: TGTGCCAGCAGTGGCGGGGGCCTGAGCTCCTACGAGCAGTACTTC.

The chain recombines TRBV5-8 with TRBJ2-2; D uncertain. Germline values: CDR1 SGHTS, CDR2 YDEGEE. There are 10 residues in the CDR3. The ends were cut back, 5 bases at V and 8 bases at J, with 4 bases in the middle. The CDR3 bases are TGTGCCAGCAGTCCTGGGGAGCTGTTTTTT. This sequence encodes CASSPGELFF.

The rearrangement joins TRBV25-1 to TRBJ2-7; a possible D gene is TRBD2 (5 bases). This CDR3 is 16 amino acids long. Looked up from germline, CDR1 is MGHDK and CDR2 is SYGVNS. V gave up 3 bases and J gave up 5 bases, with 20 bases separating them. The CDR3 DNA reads TGTGCCAGCAGTGATCGAGGACGGCTAGAGAGGGACGAGCAGTACTTC. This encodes CASSDRGRLERDEQYF.

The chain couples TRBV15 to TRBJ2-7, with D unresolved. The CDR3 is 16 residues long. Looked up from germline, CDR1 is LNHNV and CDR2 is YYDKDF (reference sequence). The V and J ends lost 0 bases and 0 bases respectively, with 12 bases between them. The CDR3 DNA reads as TGTGCCACCAGCAGAGATCTGCGCTTAAGCTCCTACGAGCAGTACTTC. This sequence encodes CATSRDLRLSSYEQYF. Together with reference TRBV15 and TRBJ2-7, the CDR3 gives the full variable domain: DAMVIQNPRYQVTQFGKPVTLSCSQTLNHNVMYWYQQKSSQAPKLLFHYYDKDFNNEADTPDNFQSRRPNTSFCFLDIRSPGLGDTAMYLCATSRDLRLSSYEQYFGPGTRLTVT.

The CDR3 is CASSFPYGTGGPSDEQFF. CDR3 bases: TGTGCCAGCAGCTTCCCGTACGGGACAGGGGGCCCGTCCGATGAGCAGTTCTTC. V and J are TRBV11-2 and TRBJ2-1; TRBD1 aligns across 12 bases. Germline CDR1 reads SGHAT; CDR2 reads FQNNGV. V shed 3 bases, J shed 8 bases, and the junction held 14 bases outside the gene matches. The CDR3 extends over 18 amino acids.

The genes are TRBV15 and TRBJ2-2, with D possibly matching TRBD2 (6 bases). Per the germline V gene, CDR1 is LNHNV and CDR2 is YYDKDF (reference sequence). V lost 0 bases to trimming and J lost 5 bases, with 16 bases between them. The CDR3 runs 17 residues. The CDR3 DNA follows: TGTGCCACCAGCAGAGATCATCCCGGGGCGGGAACCGGGGAGCTGTTTTTT. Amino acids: CATSRDHPGAGTGELFF.

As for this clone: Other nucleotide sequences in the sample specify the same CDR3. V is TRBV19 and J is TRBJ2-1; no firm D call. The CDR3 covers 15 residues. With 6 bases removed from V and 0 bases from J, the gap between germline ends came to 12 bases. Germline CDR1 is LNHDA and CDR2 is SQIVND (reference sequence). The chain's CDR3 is CASRPGLASYNEQFF. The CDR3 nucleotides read TGTGCCAGTAGACCTGGTTTAGCCTCCTACAATGAGCAGTTCTTC.

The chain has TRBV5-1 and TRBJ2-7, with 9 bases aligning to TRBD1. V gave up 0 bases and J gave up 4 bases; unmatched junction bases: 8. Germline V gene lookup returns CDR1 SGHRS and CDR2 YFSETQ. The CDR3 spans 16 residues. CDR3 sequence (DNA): TGCGCCAGCAGCTTGGCCCCCCCGGGACAGGGTTACGAGCAGTACTTC. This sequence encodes CASSLAPPGQGYEQYF.

CDR3 nucleotides: TGTGCCAGCAGTTTGGCAGGGGCCTACGAGCAGTACTTC. As protein: CASSLAGAYEQYF. The chain uses TRBV28 and TRBJ2-5; weak D call: TRBD1 (6 bases). The J call is in doubt because the DNA end fits TRBJ2-7 better. Germline V gene data show CDR1 as MDHEN and CDR2 as SYDVKM. The CDR3 consists of 13 residues.

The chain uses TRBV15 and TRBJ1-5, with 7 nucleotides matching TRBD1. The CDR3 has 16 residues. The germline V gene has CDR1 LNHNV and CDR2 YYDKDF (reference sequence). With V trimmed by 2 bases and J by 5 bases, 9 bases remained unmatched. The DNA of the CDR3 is TGTGCCACCAGCAGACAAAAACAGGGGAACCATCAGCCCCAGCATTTT. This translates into CATSRQKQGNHQPQHF.

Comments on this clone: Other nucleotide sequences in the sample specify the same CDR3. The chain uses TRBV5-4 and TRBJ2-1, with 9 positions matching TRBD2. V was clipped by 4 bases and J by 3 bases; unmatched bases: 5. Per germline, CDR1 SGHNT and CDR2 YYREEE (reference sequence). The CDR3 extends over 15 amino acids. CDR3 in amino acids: CASSLKREVYNEQFF. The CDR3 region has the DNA TGTGCCAGCAGCCTAAAGCGGGAGGTCTACAATGAGCAGTTCTTC.

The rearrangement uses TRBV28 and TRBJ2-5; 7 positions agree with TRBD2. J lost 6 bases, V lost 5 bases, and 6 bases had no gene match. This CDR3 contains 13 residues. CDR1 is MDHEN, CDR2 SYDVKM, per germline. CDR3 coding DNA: TGTGCCAGCAGTCCAGGCGGGGGAAAGACCCAGTACTTC. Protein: CASSPGGGKTQYF.

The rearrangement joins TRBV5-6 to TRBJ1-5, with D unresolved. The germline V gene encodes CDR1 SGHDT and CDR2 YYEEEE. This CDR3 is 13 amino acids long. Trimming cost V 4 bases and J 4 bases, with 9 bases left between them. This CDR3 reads CASSTGLNQPQHF. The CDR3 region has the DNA TGTGCCAGCAGCACTGGTCTTAATCAGCCCCAGCATTTT.

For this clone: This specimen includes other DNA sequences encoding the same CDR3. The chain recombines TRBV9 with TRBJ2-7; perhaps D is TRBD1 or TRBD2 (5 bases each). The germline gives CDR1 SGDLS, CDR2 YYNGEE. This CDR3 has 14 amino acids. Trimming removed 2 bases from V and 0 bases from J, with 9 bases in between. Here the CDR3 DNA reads TGTGCCAGCAGCGTTGGGGGTTCCTCCTACGAGCAGTACTTC. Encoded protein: CASSVGGSSYEQYF.

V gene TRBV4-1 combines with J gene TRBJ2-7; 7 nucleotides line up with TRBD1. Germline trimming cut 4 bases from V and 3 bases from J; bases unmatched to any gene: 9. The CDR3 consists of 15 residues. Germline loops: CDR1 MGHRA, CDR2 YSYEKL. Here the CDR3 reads CASSPTTGTYYEQYF. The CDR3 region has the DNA TGCGCCAGCAGCCCGACGACAGGGACCTACTACGAGCAGTACTTC.

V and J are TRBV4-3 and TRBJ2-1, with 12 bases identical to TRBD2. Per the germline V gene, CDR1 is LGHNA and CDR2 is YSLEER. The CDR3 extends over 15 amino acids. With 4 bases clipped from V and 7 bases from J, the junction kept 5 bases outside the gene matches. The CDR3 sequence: CASSPRTSGVNEQFF. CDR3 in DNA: TGCGCCAGCAGCCCCAGGACTAGCGGGGTAAATGAGCAGTTCTTC.

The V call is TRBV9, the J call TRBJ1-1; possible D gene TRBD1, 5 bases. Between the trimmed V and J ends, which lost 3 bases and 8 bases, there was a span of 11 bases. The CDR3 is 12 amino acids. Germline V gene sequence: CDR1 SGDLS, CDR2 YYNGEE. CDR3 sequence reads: CASSGHTGEAFF. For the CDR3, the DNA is TGTGCCAGCAGCGGACACACAGGAGAAGCTTTCTTT.

The CDR3 sequence is CASSQPGQGSYEQYF. The DNA of the CDR3 is TGTGCCAGCAGCCAACCGGGACAGGGATCCTACGAGCAGTACTTC. V usage is TRBV5-4 and J usage is TRBJ2-7; 9 bases are shared with TRBD1. Germline values: CDR1 SGHNT, CDR2 YYREEE (reference sequence). The CDR3 totals 15 residues. V was clipped by 4 bases and J by 1 base; unmatched bases: 6.

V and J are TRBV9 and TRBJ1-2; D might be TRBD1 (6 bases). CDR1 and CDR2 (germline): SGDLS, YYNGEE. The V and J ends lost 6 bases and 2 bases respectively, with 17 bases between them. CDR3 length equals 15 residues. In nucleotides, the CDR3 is TGTGCCAGCACCATTGGACAGATAGCAAACTATGGCTACACCTTC. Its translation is CASTIGQIANYGYTF. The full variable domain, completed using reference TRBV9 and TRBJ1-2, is DSGVTQTPKHLITATGQRVTLRCSPRSGDLSVYWYQQSLDQGLQFLIQYYNGEERAKGNILERFSAQQFPDLHSELNLSSLELGDSALYFCASTIGQIANYGYTFGSGTRLTVV.

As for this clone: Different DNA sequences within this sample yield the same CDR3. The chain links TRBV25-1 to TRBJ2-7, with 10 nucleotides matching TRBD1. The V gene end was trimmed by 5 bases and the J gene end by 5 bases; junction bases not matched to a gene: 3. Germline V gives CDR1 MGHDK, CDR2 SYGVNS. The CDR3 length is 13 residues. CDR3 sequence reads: CASSLGTGDEQYF. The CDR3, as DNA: TGTGCCAGCAGTCTGGGGACAGGGGACGAGCAGTACTTC.

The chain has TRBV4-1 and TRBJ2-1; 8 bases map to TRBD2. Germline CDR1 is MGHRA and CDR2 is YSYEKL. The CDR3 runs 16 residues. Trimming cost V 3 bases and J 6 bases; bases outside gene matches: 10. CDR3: CASSQGAGALLNEQFF. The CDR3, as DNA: TGCGCCAGCAGCCAGGGAGCGGGAGCTTTACTCAATGAGCAGTTCTTC.

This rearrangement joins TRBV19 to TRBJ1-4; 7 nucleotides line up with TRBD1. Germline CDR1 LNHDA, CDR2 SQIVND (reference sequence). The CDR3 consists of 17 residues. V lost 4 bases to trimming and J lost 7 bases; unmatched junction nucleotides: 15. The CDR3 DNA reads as TGTGCCAGTAGTAGAGCAGTTTTCGGCCCAGGGGGTGAAAAACTGTTTTTT. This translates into CASSRAVFGPGGEKLFF.

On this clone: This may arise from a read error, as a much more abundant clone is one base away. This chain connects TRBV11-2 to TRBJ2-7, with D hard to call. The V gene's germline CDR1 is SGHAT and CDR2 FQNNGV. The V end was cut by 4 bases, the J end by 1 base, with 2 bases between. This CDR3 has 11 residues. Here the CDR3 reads CASSSSYEQYF. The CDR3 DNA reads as TGTGCCAGCAGCTCGTCCTACGAGCAGTACTTC. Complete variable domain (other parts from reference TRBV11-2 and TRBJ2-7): EAGVAQSPRYKIIEKRQSVAFWCNPISGHATLYWYQQILGQGPKLLIQFQNNGVVDDSQLPKDRFSAERLKGVDSTLKIQPAKLEDSAVYLCASSSSYEQYFGPGTRLTVT.